The 14 T cell receptor beta chains listed next were all sequenced from one sample in a study of beta chain features in type 1 diabetes. The entirety of the isolated RNA underwent reverse transcription, so expressed TCRB transcripts were sequenced. The protocol was immunoSEQ multiplex PCR, while the TCRdb copy is restricted to in-frame clones and leaves out a portion. Here the sample spans about 170,000 clones, about 8% being singletons. General study points: Across all four CD4+ subsets, people with type 1 diabetes showed modestly shorter TCRB CDR3s.

No antigen has been assigned to these receptors. Material: central memory CD4+ T cells from blood. The source is a woman in her 40s with type 1 diabetes.

CDR3 in DNA: TGCGCCAGCAGCTCGGCGGTTAGCATGAACACTGAAGCTTTCTTT. This sequence encodes CASSSAVSMNTEAFF. The chain combines TRBV5-1 with TRBJ1-1; D ambiguous. The CDR3 totals 15 residues. Germline V gives CDR1 SGHRS, CDR2 YFSETQ. V was pared by 3 bases and J by 0 bases, with 12 bases between.

The chain employs TRBV7-2 and TRBJ1-6, with 8 bases that match TRBD1. There are 16 residues in the CDR3. CDR1 is SGHTA and CDR2 is FQGNSA in the germline V gene. J lost 7 bases, V lost 3 bases, and 8 bases had no gene match. The CDR3 region is CASSFGQGRGNSPLHF. In DNA form, the CDR3 reads TGTGCCAGCAGCTTCGGACAGGGCCGAGGGAATTCACCCCTCCACTTT.

This clone appeared many times. The gene calls are TRBV6-5 and TRBJ2-7; D might be TRBD1 (5 bases). The V end lost 2 bases, the J end lost 5 bases, and 13 bases lay between the germline ends. CDR3 size: 14 residues. Germline V gives CDR1 MNHEY, CDR2 SVGAGI. CDR3 sequence (DNA): TGTGCCAGCAGTTACCGTCGACAGACAGACGAGCAGTACTTC. Its translation is CASSYRRQTDEQYF.

This chain links TRBV2 with TRBJ1-2, with TRBD1 matching over 9 bases. J was trimmed by 7 bases and V by 8 bases; bases with no gene match: 8. The CDR3 has 13 amino acids. The germline V gene encodes CDR1 SNHLY and CDR2 FYNNEI. This CDR3 reads CASSGTGSVGYTF. CDR3 nucleotides: TGTGCCAGCTCCGGGACAGGGTCGGTTGGCTACACCTTC.

The chain employs TRBV7-9 and TRBJ1-2; D is unclear. Germline V gives CDR1 SEHNR, CDR2 FQNEAQ (reference sequence). The V end was cut by 1 base, the J end by 7 bases, with 10 bases between. The CDR3 runs 13 residues. CDR3 nucleotide sequence: TGTGCCAGCAGCTTAGACCCGGGTGGTGGCTACACCTTC. This gives the protein CASSLDPGGGYTF.

In this sample, this clone turned up a few times. V and J are TRBV11-1 and TRBJ2-7; a weak D match, TRBD2 (6 bases). From germline, CDR1 is SGHAT and CDR2 FQDESV (reference sequence). The CDR3 extends over 15 amino acids. Trimming stripped 0 bases from V and 3 bases from J, with 12 bases between. CDR3 in amino acids: CASSLAGDSGYEQYF. CDR3 sequence (DNA): TGTGCCAGCAGCTTAGCCGGGGACTCCGGCTACGAGCAGTACTTC. Variable domain in full (rest from reference TRBV11-1 and TRBJ2-7): EAEVAQSPRYKITEKSQAVAFWCDPISGHATLYWYRQILGQGPELLVQFQDESVVDDSQLPKDRFSAERLKGVDSTLKIQPAELGDSAMYLCASSLAGDSGYEQYFGPGTRLTVT.

J is TRBJ2-1 and V is TRBV27; 9 nucleotides line up with TRBD1. Per germline, CDR1 MNHEY and CDR2 SMNVEV (reference sequence). The CDR3 is 14 amino acids. J was trimmed by 8 bases and V by 6 bases; bases with no gene match: 8. The CDR3 is CASSRAGQGYEQFF. The CDR3 DNA sequence: TGTGCCAGCAGCCGAGCCGGACAGGGGTATGAGCAGTTCTTC.

The chain has TRBV29-1 and TRBJ1-1, with TRBD1 matching 9 bases. The CDR3 spans 15 residues. J was trimmed by 0 bases and V by 4 bases; bases with no gene match: 6. Germline CDR1 SQVTM, CDR2 ANQGSEA. CDR3 nucleotides: TGCAGCGTTGTCGGGACAGGGACGGTGAACACTGAAGCTTTCTTT. Translated: CSVVGTGTVNTEAFF.

The chain has TRBV7-9 and TRBJ1-2; perhaps TRBD1 as D (6 bases). V lost 7 bases to trimming and J lost 8 bases, with 14 bases between them. The CDR3 covers 12 residues. The germline CDR1 and CDR2 sequences are SEHNR and FQNEAQ (reference sequence). CDR3 sequence: CASTSQGKGYTF. DNA for the CDR3: TGTGCCAGCACATCACAGGGAAAAGGCTACACCTTC.

On this clone itself: Other nucleotide sequences in the sample specify the same CDR3. The V call is TRBV20-1, the J call TRBJ2-5; D ambiguous. Germline V gene data show CDR1 as DFQATT and CDR2 as SNEGSKA (reference sequence). V lost 3 bases and J 4 bases, leaving 6 bases between the germline ends. The CDR3 loop spans 11 amino acids. The CDR3 region has the DNA TGCAGTGCTAGCCTGGCAGAGACCCAGTACTTC. As protein: CSASLAETQYF.

V and J are TRBV28 and TRBJ2-6; a weak D match, TRBD2 (6 bases). Trimming removed 5 bases from V and 0 bases from J, with 14 bases in between. Per the germline V gene, CDR1 is MDHEN and CDR2 is SYDVKM. This CDR3 region has 17 residues. CDR3 protein: CASSKGLGGSGANVLTF. CDR3 coding DNA: TGTGCCAGCAGTAAGGGGTTGGGGGGCTCTGGGGCCAACGTCCTGACTTTC.

In DNA form, the CDR3 reads TGTGCCAGCAGCTCCCAGGGGGGCTATGGCTACACCTTC. The encoded protein is CASSSQGGYGYTF. The chain carries TRBV11-2 and TRBJ1-2, with 7 bases matching TRBD1. The CDR3 runs 13 residues. V trimming: 4 bases; J trimming: 4 bases; junction bases outside the gene matches: 3. Germline assignment: CDR1 SGHAT and CDR2 FQNNGV.

This clone was seen more than once but under ten times. The V call is TRBV4-2, the J call TRBJ1-1, with D possibly being TRBD1 (5 bases). Trimming stripped 7 bases from V and 0 bases from J, with 15 bases between. CDR3 length: 15 residues. The germline V gene encodes CDR1 LGHNA and CDR2 YNFKEQ. In nucleotides, the CDR3 is TGTGCCAGCACCCTAACACAGACAGTGAACACTGAAGCTTTCTTT. Residues: CASTLTQTVNTEAFF.

In its sample, this clone was seen a few times. The chain carries TRBV9 and TRBJ1-4; TRBD1 aligns across 7 bases. J lost 7 bases, V lost 2 bases, and 8 bases had no gene match. Germline V gene sequence: CDR1 SGDLS, CDR2 YYNGEE. The CDR3 spans 15 residues. The CDR3 DNA is TGTGCCAGCAGCGTCCTCGGGACAGCGGGTGAAAAACTGTTTTTT. It specifies CASSVLGTAGEKLFF.